This TCR beta chain was profiled in a study of blood T cell repertoires in COVID-19. Per germline, CDR1 MNHEY and CDR2 SVGAGI. Trimming shortened V by 6 bases and J by 3 bases, and 12 bases separated the two germline ends. CDR3 size: 14 residues. The assay was immunoSEQ multiplex PCR, and TCRdb's table has in-frame clones only and misses some. Of some 65,000 clones listed, more than 75% are singletons. This rearrangement joins TRBV6-5 to TRBJ1-5, with D possibly being TRBD1 (6 bases). Sequencing was done on a sample of peripheral blood. This clonotype was obtained from a man aged 40-55 years with COVID-19, enrolled during active disease. The CDR3 loop is CASSQGGTNQPQHF. CDR3 coding DNA: TGTGCCAGCAGCCAAGGGGGAACCAATCAGCCCCAGCATTTT.